A selection of T cell receptor beta chains follows, all from one sample in a study of regulatory T cells in long-lasting Graves disease. TCRdb reprocessed the multiplex PCR reads with MiXCR, giving one entry per CDR3 protein. This sample carries 350,000 to 450,000 distinct CDR3 sequences, 16% of them seen once, and the ten largest clones take just under 30%. These data also formed part of another study, on T cells in Graves' hyperthyroidism and ophthalmopathy.

The input for sequencing was peripheral blood mononuclear cells (PBMCs), taken at new diagnosis, from a patient treated with antithyroid drugs. These receptors were obtained from a man aged 40-49 years with Graves disease. The conserved cysteine and the conserved F or W are not part of the CDR3 here.

V gene	J gene	CDR3 protein
TRBV12-3/TRBV12-4	TRBJ2-5	ASSSTSVEGETQY
TRBV24-1	TRBJ1-2	ATSDSSTGYNYGYT
TRBV6-1	TRBJ2-2	ASRRDRAGTGELF
TRBV28	TRBJ2-7	ASRTPTGLEQY
TRBV7-8	TRBJ2-1	ASSLVRGGAYNEQF
TRBV20-1	TRBJ2-5	SARDPQEAGETQY
TRBV18	TRBJ2-7	ASSPPQGDEQY
TRBV5-5	TRBJ2-1	ASIPGPLSSEGEQF
TRBV20-1	TRBJ2-3	SAKPVVGGSGTDTQY
TRBV20-1	TRBJ2-5	SARMPRPETQY
TRBV9	TRBJ1-6	ASSEQGVYSPLH
TRBV5-1	TRBJ1-3	ASSLFGSISGNTIY
TRBV20-1	TRBJ1-2	SASRRGTGYT
TRBV10-3	TRBJ2-7	AISVSQVPSGQY
TRBV11-2	TRBJ2-1	ASSRGTWAYNEQF
TRBV11-2	TRBJ1-5	ASSLDHTGLGPQH
TRBV6-1	TRBJ2-7	ASSQGGGVAYEQY
TRBV6-1	TRBJ1-6	ASDDSWGRPWGSPLH
TRBV13	TRBJ2-5	ASSRARGFDETQY
TRBV5-4	TRBJ2-7	ASSLGPGTEYEQY
TRBV28	TRBJ2-7	ASSLPGTGFYEQY
TRBV6-1	TRBJ2-7	ASRIRTLSYEQY
TRBV4-2	TRBJ1-4	ASSQEWRRVGEKLF
TRBV20-1	TRBJ1-6	SARDRLGLGDWSPLH
TRBV7-2	TRBJ2-2	ASSSPWGVHTGELF
TRBV30	TRBJ2-5	AWSGQGNWETQY
TRBV3-1	TRBJ1-1	ASSQDYGQVGRDTEAF
TRBV6-1	TRBJ2-5	ATVLGQGYETQY
TRBV3-1	TRBJ2-5	ASSQRGAKETQY
TRBV7-2	TRBJ2-3	ASSEWGSSTDTQY
TRBV7-9	TRBJ1-4	ASSSIGTGLGEKLF
TRBV7-7	TRBJ2-1	ASSFTGTSENNEQF